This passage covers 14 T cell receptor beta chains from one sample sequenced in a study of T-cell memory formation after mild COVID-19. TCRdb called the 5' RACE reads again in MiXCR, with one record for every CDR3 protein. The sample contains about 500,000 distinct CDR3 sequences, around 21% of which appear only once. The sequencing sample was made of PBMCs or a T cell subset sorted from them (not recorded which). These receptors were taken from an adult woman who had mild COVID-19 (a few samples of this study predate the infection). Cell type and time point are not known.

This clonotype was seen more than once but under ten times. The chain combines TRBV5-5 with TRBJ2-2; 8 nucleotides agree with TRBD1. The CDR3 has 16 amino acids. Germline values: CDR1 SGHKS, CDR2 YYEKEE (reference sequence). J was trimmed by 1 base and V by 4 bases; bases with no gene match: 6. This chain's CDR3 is CASSPDRGRNTGELFF. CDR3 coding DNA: TGTGCCAGCAGCCCTGACAGGGGACGGAACACCGGGGAGCTGTTTTTT.

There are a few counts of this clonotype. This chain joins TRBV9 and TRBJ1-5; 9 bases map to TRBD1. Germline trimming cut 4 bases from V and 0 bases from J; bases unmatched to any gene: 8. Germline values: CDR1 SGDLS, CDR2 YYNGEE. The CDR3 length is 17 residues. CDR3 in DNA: TGTGCCAGCAGCCTCCGGGACAGGGTCGATAGCAATCAGCCCCAGCATTTT. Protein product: CASSLRDRVDSNQPQHF.

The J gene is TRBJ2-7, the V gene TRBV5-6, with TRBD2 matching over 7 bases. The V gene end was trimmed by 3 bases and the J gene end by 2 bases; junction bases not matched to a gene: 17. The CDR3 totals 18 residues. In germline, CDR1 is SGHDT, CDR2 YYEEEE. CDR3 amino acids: CASSSARVGGSAAYEQYF. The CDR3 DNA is TGTGCCAGCAGCTCCGCTAGGGTGGGCGGGAGCGCAGCCTACGAGCAGTACTTC.

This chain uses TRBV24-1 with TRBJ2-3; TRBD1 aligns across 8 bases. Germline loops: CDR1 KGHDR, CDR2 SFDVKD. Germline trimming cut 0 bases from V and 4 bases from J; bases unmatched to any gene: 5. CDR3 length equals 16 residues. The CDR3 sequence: CATSDLNRGFADTQYF. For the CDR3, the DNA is TGTGCCACCAGTGATTTGAACAGGGGGTTTGCAGATACGCAGTATTTT.

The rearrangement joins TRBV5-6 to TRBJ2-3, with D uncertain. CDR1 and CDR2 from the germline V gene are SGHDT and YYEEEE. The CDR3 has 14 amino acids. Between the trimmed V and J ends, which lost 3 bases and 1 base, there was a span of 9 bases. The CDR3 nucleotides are TGTGCCAGCAGCTCCGTGATGCGCACAGATACGCAGTATTTT. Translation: CASSSVMRTDTQYF. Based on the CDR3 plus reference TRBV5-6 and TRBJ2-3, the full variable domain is DAGVTQSPTHLIKTRGQQVTLRCSPKSGHDTVSWYQQALGQGPQFIFQYYEEEERQRGNFPDRFSGHQFPNYSSELNVNALLLGDSALYLCASSSVMRTDTQYFGPGTRLTVL.

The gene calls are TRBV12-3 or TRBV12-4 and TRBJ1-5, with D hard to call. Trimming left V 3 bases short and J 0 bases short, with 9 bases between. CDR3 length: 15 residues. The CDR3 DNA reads TGTGCCAGCAGTTTCAGCACGAATAGCAATCAGCCCCAGCATTTT. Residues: CASSFSTNSNQPQHF.

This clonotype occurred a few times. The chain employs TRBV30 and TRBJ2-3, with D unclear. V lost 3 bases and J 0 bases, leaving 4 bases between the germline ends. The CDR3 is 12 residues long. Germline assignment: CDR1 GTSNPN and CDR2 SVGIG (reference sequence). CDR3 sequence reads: CAWRGSTDTQYF. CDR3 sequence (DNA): TGTGCCTGGAGGGGTAGCACAGATACGCAGTATTTT.

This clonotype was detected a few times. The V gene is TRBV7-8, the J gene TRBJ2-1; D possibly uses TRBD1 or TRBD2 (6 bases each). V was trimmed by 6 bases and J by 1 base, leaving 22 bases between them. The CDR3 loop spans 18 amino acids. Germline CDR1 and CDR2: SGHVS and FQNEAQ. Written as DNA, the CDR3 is TGTGCCAGCAGGGATACTAGTACGAGGGGGGTTTCCTACAATGAGCAGTTCTTC. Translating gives CASRDTSTRGVSYNEQFF.

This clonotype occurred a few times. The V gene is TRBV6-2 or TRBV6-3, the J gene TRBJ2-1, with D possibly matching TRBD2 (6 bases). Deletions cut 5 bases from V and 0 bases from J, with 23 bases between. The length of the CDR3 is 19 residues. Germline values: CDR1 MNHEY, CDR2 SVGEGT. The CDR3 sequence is CASSTLRSLAEGSYNEQFF. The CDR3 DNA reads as TGTGCCAGCAGTACGTTACGTTCTCTGGCGGAGGGCTCCTACAATGAGCAGTTCTTC.

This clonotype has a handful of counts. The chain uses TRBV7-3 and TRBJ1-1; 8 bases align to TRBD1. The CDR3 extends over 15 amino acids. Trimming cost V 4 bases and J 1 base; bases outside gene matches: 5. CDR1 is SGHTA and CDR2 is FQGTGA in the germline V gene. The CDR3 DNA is TGTGCCAGCAGCTACCAGGGGGCCCCGAACACTGAAGCTTTCTTT. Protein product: CASSYQGAPNTEAFF.

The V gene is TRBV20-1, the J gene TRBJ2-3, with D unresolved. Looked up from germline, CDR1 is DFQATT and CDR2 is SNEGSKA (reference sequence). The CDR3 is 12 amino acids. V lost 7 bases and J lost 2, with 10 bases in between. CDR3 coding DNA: TGCAGTGTAGGGATTACCACAGATACGCAGTATTTT. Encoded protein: CSVGITTDTQYF.

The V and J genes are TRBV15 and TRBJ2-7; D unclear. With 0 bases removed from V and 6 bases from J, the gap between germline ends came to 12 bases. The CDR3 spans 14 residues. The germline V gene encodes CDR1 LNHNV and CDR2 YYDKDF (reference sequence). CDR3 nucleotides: TGTGCCACCAGCAGAGATGCTAGTAGATCCGAGCAGTACTTC. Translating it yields CATSRDASRSEQYF.

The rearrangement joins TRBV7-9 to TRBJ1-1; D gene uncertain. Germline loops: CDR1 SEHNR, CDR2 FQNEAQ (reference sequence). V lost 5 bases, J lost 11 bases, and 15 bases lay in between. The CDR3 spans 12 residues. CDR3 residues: CASSGERAGAFF. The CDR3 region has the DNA TGTGCCAGCAGCGGAGAGAGAGCCGGGGCTTTCTTT. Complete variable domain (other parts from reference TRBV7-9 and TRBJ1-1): DTGVSQNPRHKITKRGQNVTFRCDPISEHNRLYWYRQTLGQGPEFLTYFQNEAQLEKSRLLSDRFSAERPKGSFSTLEIQRTEQGDSAMYLCASSGERAGAFFGQGTRLTVV.

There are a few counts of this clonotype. The CDR3 region has the DNA TGCAGCGCCTGGGAGTCGTCAACTAGCACAGATACGCAGTATTTT. It specifies CSAWESSTSTDTQYF. V and J are TRBV29-1 and TRBJ2-3; D perhaps matches TRBD2 (5 bases). CDR1 SQVTM and CDR2 ANQGSEA come from the germline V gene. The CDR3 contains 15 residues. V dropped 7 bases and J dropped 0 bases, with 17 bases sitting between them.